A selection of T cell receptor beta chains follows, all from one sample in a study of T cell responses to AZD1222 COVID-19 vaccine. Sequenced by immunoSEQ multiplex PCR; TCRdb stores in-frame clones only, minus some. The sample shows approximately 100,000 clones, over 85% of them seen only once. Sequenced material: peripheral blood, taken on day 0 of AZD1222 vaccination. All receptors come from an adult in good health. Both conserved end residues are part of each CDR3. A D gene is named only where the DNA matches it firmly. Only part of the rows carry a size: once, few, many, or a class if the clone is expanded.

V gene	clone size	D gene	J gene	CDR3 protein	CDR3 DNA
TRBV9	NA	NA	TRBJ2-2	CASSVVGLSASNTGELFF	TGTGCCAGCAGCGTAGTGGGACTCTCGGCCTCGAACACCGGGGAGCTGTTTTTT
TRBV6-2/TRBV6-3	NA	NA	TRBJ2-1	CASSPLLTNSLNEQFF	TGTGCCAGCAGCCCTCTCCTTACTAATAGTCTCAATGAGCAGTTCTTC
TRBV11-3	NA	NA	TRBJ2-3	CASSLEVEDTQYF	TGTGCCAGCAGCTTAGAGGTTGAAGATACGCAGTATTTT
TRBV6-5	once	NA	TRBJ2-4	CASSYSSTGKNIQYF	TGTGCCAGCAGTTACTCGTCTACGGGCAAAAACATTCAGTACTTC
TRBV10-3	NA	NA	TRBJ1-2	CAISESEGSLEGYTF	TGTGCCATCAGTGAGTCTGAGGGGTCTCTAGAGGGCTACACCTTC
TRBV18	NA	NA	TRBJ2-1	CASSPGSGSHNEQFF	TGTGCCAGCTCCCCGGGTAGCGGATCCCACAATGAGCAGTTCTTC
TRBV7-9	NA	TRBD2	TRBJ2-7	CASREGGGSYEQYF	TGTGCCAGCAGAGAAGGCGGGGGCTCCTACGAGCAGTACTTC
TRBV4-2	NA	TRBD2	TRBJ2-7	CATAGGPAYEQYF	TGTGCCACTGCGGGAGGGCCCGCCTACGAGCAGTACTTC
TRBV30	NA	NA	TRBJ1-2	CAWSPTDSRGYTF	TGTGCCTGGAGTCCGACGGATTCCCGCGGCTACACCTTC
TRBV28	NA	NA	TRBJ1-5	CASSFDTGAGSNQPQHF	TGTGCCAGCAGTTTCGATACGGGGGCGGGAAGCAATCAGCCCCAGCATTTT
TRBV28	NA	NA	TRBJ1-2	CASRRGSIFSRGYTF	TGTGCCAGCAGAAGGGGCAGTATCTTCTCGCGGGGCTACACCTTC
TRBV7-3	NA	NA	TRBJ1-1	CASSLSGGRPLLF	TGTGCCAGCAGCTTATCGGGCGGCAGGCCGCTTCTCTTT
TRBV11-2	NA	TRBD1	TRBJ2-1	CASSLAATGVDEQFF	TGTGCCAGCAGCTTAGCTGCGACAGGGGTCGATGAGCAGTTCTTC
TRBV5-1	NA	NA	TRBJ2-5	CASSPGTVQETQYF	TGCGCCAGCAGCCCGGGGACCGTTCAAGAGACCCAGTACTTC
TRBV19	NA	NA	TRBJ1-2	CASSIRGHGYTF	TGTGCCAGTAGTATTCGGGGACATGGCTACACCTTC
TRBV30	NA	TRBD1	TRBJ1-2	CAWSARDRGNYGYTF	TGTGCCTGGAGTGCCCGGGACAGGGGGAACTATGGCTACACCTTC
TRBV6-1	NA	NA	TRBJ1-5	CASSEGPQKGNQPQHF	TGTGCCAGCAGTGAAGGGCCTCAGAAAGGCAATCAGCCCCAGCATTTT
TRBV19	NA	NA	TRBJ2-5	CASSMRQGGTQYF	TGTGCCAGTAGTATGAGGCAGGGGGGGACCCAGTACTTC
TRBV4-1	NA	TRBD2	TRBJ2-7	CASSQIGLAGAGYF	TGCGCCAGCAGCCAAATCGGACTAGCGGGAGCCGGGTACTTC
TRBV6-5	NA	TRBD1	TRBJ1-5	CASSSDRGYNQPQHF	TGTGCCAGCAGTTCTGACAGGGGGTATAATCAGCCCCAGCATTTT
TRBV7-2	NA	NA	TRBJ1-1	CASSPQRYLNTEAFF	TGTGCCAGCAGCCCGCAGCGTTACTTGAACACTGAAGCTTTCTTT
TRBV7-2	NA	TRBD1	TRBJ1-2	CASSLAGQSLYGYTF	TGTGCCAGCAGCTTAGCGGGACAGAGCCTATATGGCTACACCTTC
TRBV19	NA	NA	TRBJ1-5	CASSPVIQGLSGQPQHF	TGTGCCAGTAGTCCTGTCATACAGGGTTTATCGGGGCAGCCCCAGCATTTT
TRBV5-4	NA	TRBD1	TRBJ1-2	CASHTGGSEYGYTF	TGTGCCAGCCACACAGGGGGATCAGAGTATGGCTACACCTTC
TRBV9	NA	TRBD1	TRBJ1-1	CASSSGTGGTEAFF	TGTGCCAGCAGCTCCGGGACAGGGGGCACTGAAGCTTTCTTT
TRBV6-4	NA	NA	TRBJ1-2	CASSDSKGYTF	TGTGCCAGCAGTGACTCGAAGGGCTACACCTTC
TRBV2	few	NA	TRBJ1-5	CASSIGGAQPQHF	TGTGCCAGCAGTATTGGGGGGGCTCAGCCCCAGCATTTT
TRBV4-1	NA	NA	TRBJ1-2	CASSQVPRSYGYTF	TGCGCCAGCAGCCAAGTCCCCAGAAGCTATGGCTACACCTTC
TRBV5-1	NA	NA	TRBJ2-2	CASSLGQNTGELFF	TGCGCCAGCAGCCTGGGACAGAACACCGGGGAGCTGTTTTTT
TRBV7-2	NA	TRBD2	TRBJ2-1	CASSTPSGRGSRQFF	TGTGCCAGCAGCACCCCTAGCGGGAGAGGATCCCGGCAGTTCTTC
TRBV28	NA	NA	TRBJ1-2	CASSLHRSYGYTF	TGTGCCAGCAGTTTACACAGGAGTTATGGCTACACCTTC
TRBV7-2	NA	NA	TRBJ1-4	CASSLEQGNEKLFF	TGTGCCAGCAGCTTAGAACAGGGTAATGAAAAACTGTTTTTT
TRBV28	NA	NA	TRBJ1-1	CASSPDFGKGENTEAFF	TGTGCCAGCAGCCCTGATTTTGGTAAGGGTGAGAACACTGAAGCTTTCTTT
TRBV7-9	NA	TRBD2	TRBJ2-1	CASSNILAGFYNEQFF	TGTGCCAGCAGCAATATACTAGCGGGGTTCTACAATGAGCAGTTCTTC
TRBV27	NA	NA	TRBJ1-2	CASSLLSPQGRNYGYTF	TGTGCCAGCAGTTTGCTGAGTCCGCAGGGCCGTAACTATGGCTACACCTTC
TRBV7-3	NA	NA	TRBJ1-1	CASSLNTANTEAFF	TGTGCCAGCAGCTTAAATACGGCGAACACTGAAGCTTTCTTT
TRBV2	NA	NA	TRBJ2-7	CARIYEQYF	TGTGCCAGGATTTACGAGCAGTACTTC
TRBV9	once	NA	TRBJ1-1	CASSVGQGNTEAFF	TGTGCCAGCAGCGTAGGCCAGGGGAACACTGAAGCTTTCTTT
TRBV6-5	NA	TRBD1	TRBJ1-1	CASRQQGAGVEAFF	TGTGCCAGCAGACAGCAGGGGGCCGGGGTGGAAGCTTTCTTT
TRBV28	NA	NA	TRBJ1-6	CASSIRWSPLHF	TGTGCCAGCAGTATCCGGTGGTCACCCCTCCACTTT
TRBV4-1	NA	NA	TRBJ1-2	CASSQGPRGVRANYGYTF	TGCGCCAGCAGCCAAGGCCCCCGTGGTGTTCGGGCTAACTATGGCTACACCTTC
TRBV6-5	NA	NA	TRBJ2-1	CASRPTVYNEQFF	TGTGCCAGCAGACCGACGGTTTACAATGAGCAGTTCTTC
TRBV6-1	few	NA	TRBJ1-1	CASSEGVNTEAFF	TGTGCCAGCAGTGAAGGGGTAAACACTGAAGCTTTCTTT
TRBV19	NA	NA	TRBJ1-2	CASSIRQFSNGYTF	TGTGCCAGTAGTATACGACAATTCAGCAATGGCTACACCTTC
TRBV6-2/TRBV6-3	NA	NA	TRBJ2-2	CASSSLEGGRTGELFF	TGTGCCAGCAGTTCCCTCGAGGGGGGAAGAACCGGGGAGCTGTTTTTT
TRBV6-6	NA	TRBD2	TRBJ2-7	CASSHLAGGPGEQYF	TGTGCCAGCAGCCACCTAGCGGGAGGGCCGGGGGAGCAGTACTTC
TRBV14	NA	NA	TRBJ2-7	CASSQVILSEQYF	TGTGCCAGCAGCCAAGTAATTTTAAGCGAGCAGTACTTC
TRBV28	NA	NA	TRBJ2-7	CASGSTGQFYEQYF	TGTGCCAGCGGATCAACCGGACAGTTCTACGAGCAGTACTTC
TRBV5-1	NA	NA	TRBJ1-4	CASSLEGITNEKLFF	TGCGCCAGCAGCTTGGAAGGAATTACTAATGAAAAACTGTTTTTT
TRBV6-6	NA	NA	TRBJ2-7	CASTLEVGTYEQYF	TGTGCCAGCACCCTAGAAGTTGGGACCTACGAGCAGTACTTC
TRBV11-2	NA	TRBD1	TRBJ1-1	CASSPRTGKTFF	TGTGCCAGCAGTCCAAGGACAGGGAAAACTTTCTTT
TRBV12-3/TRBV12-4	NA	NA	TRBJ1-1	CASTRTRGLEAFF	TGTGCCAGCACAAGGACCCGCGGACTTGAAGCTTTCTTT
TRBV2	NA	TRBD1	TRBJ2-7	CASGQGSYEQYF	TGTGCCAGCGGACAGGGGTCCTACGAGCAGTACTTC
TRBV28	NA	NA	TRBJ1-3	CASRATGPLGGPNTIYF	TGTGCCAGCAGGGCGACAGGACCCCTCGGGGGCCCAAACACCATATATTTT
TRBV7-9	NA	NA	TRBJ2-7	CASSRGPTREQYF	TGTGCCAGCAGCCGGGGACCTACTCGAGAGCAGTACTTC
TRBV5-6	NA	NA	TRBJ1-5	CASSLVGQMRPQHF	TGTGCCAGCAGCTTGGTGGGCCAGATGAGGCCCCAGCATTTT
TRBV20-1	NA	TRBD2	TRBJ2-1	CSASSGSSYNEQFF	TGCAGTGCTAGTAGCGGGAGCTCCTACAATGAGCAGTTCTTC